The rows below give T cell receptor beta chains drawn from one sample of a study of blood T cell repertoires in COVID-19. This table comes from immunoSEQ multiplex PCR, and its TCRdb copy is limited to in-frame clones, with some not included. The sample records fewer than 250,000 clones, around 80% being singletons. What was sequenced was peripheral blood. The receptors were gathered from a woman older than 75 with COVID-19, enrolled during active disease. Both conserved end residues are trimmed from each CDR3. D genes are given only for firm matches.

TRBV11-2	NA	14	TRBJ2-3	ASSLVGRMYTDTQY
TRBV7-9	NA	12	TRBJ1-1	ASSYPPGDTEAF
TRBV5-4	TRBD2	15	TRBJ2-2	ASTLGPSGGVAGELF
TRBV27	TRBD2	12	TRBJ2-4	ASSLSAGVNIQY
TRBV28	TRBD1	13	TRBJ1-4	ASSFRGAGGEKLF
TRBV5-1	NA	14	TRBJ2-7	ASSSQNLGAGYEQY
TRBV11-2	NA	13	TRBJ1-3	ASSLDGGSGNTIY
TRBV6-4	TRBD2	15	TRBJ2-1	ASSTRASGGAANEQF
TRBV2	TRBD1	11	TRBJ1-2	ASSLTGGGGYT
TRBV3-1/TRBV3-2	NA	10	TRBJ2-5	ASSQAGETQY
TRBV6-2/TRBV6-3	TRBD2	14	TRBJ2-5	ASSYDSGGAKETQY
TRBV2	TRBD1	13	TRBJ2-5	ASSTQGARTETQY
TRBV2	NA	12	TRBJ1-6	ASSELRNDSPLH
TRBV5-4	TRBD1	12	TRBJ1-5	ASSSDRADQPQH
TRBV19	TRBD1	12	TRBJ1-6	ASSIQGDNSPLH
TRBV28	NA	10	TRBJ2-1	ACSHASNEQF
TRBV15	NA	10	TRBJ2-7	ATSIAGSGQY
TRBV3-1/TRBV3-2	TRBD1	13	TRBJ1-1	ASSPSWTGETEAF
TRBV19	NA	13	TRBJ1-2	ASSLDQGINYGYT
TRBV19	NA	14	TRBJ2-5	ASSVGQKIEGETQY
TRBV9	TRBD1	14	TRBJ2-3	ASSVATGGMTDTQY
TRBV11-2	NA	13	TRBJ2-2	ASSSSGALGWELF
TRBV27	NA	10	TRBJ1-5	ASGLQGQPQH
TRBV3-1/TRBV3-2	NA	12	TRBJ1-6	ASSPEGGNSPLH
TRBV3-1/TRBV3-2	TRBD1	12	TRBJ1-2	ASSLIGTAYGYT
TRBV5-1	NA	15	TRBJ2-6	ASSLVDAGSGANVLT